This T cell receptor (beta chain) was recovered during a study of shared clonotypes between healthy human individuals. V dropped 0 bases and J dropped 7 bases, with 7 bases sitting between them. Looked up from germline, CDR1 is SEHNR and CDR2 is FQNEAQ (reference sequence). CDR3 length: 13 amino acids. Donors were healthy HIV-negative adults without recent acute infections or vaccinations. Unsorted PBMC DNA was sequenced on ten immunoSEQ deep assay plates. Data came from immunoSEQ multiplex PCR; TCRdb stores just in-frame clones and leaves some out. This repertoire shows about 470,000 clones, more than 75% found once; its top ten account for less than 15%.

The chain recombines TRBV7-9 with TRBJ2-1, with D maybe TRBD2 (5 bases). The clonotype comes from a woman aged 40 to 50 in good health. Some clones in this sample may be carry-over from other donors' samples. Sequencing was carried out using PBMCs. The CDR3 is CASSLAGGNEQFF. As DNA, the CDR3 is TGTGCCAGCAGCTTAGCGGGCGGGAATGAGCAGTTCTTC.